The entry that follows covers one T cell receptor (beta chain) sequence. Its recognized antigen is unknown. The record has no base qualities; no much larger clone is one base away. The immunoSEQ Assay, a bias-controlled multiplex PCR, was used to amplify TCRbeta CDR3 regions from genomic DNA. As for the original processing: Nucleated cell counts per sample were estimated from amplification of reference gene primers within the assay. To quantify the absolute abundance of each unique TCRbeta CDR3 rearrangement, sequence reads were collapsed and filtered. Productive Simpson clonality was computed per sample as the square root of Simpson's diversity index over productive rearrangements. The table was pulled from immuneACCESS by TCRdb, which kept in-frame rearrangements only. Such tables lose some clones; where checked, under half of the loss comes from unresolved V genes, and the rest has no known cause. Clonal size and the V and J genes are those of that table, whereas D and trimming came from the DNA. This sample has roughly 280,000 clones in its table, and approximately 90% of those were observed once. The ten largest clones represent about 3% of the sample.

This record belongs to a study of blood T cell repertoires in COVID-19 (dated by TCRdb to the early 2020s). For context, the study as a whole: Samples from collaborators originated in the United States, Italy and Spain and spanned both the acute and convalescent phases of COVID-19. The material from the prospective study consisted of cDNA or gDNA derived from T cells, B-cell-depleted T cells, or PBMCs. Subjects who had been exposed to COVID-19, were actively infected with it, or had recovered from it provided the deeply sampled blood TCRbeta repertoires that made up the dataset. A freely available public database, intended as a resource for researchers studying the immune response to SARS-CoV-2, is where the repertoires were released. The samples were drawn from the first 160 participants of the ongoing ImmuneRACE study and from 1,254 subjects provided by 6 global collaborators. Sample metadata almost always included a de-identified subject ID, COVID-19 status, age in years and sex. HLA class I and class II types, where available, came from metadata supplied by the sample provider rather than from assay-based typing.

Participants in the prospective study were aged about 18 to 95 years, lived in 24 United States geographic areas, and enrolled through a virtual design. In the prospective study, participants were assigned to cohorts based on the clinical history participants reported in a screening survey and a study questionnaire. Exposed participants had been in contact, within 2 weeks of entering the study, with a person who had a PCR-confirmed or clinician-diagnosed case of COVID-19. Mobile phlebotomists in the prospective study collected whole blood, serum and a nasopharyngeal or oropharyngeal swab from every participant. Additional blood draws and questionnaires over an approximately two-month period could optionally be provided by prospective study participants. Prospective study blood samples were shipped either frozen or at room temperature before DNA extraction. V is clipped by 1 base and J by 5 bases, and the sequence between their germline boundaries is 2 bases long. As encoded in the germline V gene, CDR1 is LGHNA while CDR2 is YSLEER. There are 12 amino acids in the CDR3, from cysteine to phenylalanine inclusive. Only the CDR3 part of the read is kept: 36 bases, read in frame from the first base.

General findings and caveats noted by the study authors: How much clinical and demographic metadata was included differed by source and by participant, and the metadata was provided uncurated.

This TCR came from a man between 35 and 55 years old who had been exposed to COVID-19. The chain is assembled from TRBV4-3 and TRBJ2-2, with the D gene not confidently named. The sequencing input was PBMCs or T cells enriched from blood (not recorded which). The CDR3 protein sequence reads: CASSQATGELFF. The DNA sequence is TGCGCCAGCAGCCAAGCTACCGGGGAGCTGTTTTTT.